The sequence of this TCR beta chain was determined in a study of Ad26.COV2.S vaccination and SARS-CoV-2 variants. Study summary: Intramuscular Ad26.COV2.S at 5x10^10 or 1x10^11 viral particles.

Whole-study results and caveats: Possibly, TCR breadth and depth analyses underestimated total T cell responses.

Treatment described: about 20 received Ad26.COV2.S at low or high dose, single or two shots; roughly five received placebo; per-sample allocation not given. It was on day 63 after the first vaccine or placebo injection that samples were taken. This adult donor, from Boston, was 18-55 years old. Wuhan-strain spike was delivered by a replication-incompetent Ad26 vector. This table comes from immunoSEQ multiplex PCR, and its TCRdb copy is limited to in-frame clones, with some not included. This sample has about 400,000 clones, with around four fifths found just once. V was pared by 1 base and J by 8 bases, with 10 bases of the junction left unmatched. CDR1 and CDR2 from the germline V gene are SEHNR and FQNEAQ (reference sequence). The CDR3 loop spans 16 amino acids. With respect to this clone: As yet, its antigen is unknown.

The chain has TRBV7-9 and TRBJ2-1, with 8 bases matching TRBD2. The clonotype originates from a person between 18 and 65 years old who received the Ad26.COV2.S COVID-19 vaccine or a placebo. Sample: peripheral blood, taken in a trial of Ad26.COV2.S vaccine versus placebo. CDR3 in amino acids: CASSLGSGRNIDEQFF. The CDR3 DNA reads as TGTGCCAGCAGCTTAGGGAGCGGGAGAAACATCGATGAGCAGTTCTTC. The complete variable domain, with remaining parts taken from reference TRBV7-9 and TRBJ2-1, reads DTGVSQNPRHKITKRGQNVTFRCDPISEHNRLYWYRQTLGQGPEFLTYFQNEAQLEKSRLLSDRFSAERPKGSFSTLEIQRTEQGDSAMYLCASSLGSGRNIDEQFFGPGTRLTVL.